This T cell receptor beta chain was obtained from a study of cytomegalovirus exposure and HLA in healthy donors. Study background: The 95 to 150 validation repertoires used the same platform as the roughly 670 first-cohort repertoires, a later analysis reported.

Some clones are missing from TCRdb's copy, which holds only in-frame ones; the method was immunoSEQ multiplex PCR. The data hold about 280,000 clones, with about 86% observed a single time. The donors were part of the roughly 120-subject validation cohort, which stood apart from the roughly 670-subject first cohort. Remarks on this clone: The antigen is undetermined.

Points from the study as a whole: Cytomegalovirus status, reportedly, was diagnosed with high specificity and sensitivity by the classifier. About 150 TCR beta chains were listed as cytomegalovirus-associated.

The receptor was isolated from a woman younger than 35 in good health and CMV-seronegative. Sequenced input: PBMCs.

The CDR3 nucleotides read TGTGCCAGCAGCTTAACCCGAACTGCCACCTACAATGAGCAGTTCTTC. Translated: CASSLTRTATYNEQFF. V and J are TRBV7-2 and TRBJ2-1, with D unresolved. The V end was cut by 2 bases, the J end by 2 bases, with 13 bases between. CDR3 length equals 16 residues. The germline gives CDR1 SGHTA, CDR2 FQGNSA.